Listed here are 13 T cell receptor beta chains from one sample, sequenced in a study of shared T cell receptors in the human thymus. TCRdb's copy holds only in-frame clones and misses some; the assay was immunoSEQ multiplex PCR. The sample includes about 540,000 clones, 75% to 85% of them seen just once. This sample was shared with a second study, whose subject was human thymus T cells.

The sample was thymocytes. The source is a boy younger than two with a congenital heart defect.

The chain recombines TRBV7-6 with TRBJ1-3; D gene ambiguous. From germline, CDR1 is SGHVS and CDR2 FNYEAQ. Trimming pared 5 bases from V and 0 bases from J, leaving 17 bases between. This CDR3 region has 17 residues. CDR3 residues: CASSTSRTANSGNTIYF. The CDR3 DNA is TGTGCCAGCAGCACTAGTCGTACAGCCAACTCTGGAAACACCATATATTTT.

The chain joins TRBV9 to TRBJ2-3; D possibly corresponds to TRBD1 (6 bases). There are 17 residues in the CDR3. V gave up 0 bases and J gave up 1 base, with 15 bases separating them. Germline loops: CDR1 SGDLS, CDR2 YYNGEE. CDR3 region: CASSVAMGARGTDTQYF. CDR3 DNA sequence: TGTGCCAGCAGCGTAGCTATGGGGGCGAGAGGCACAGATACGCAGTATTTT.

The chain uses TRBV30 and TRBJ2-1; possibly TRBD1 for D (5 bases). The CDR3 runs 15 residues. CDR1 is GTSNPN, CDR2 SVGIG, per germline (reference sequence). Trimming left V 2 bases short and J 1 base short, with 12 bases between. Here the CDR3 DNA reads TGTGCCTGGAGTTGCCAGGGCCATTCCTACAATGAGCAGTTCTTC. Amino acids: CAWSCQGHSYNEQFF. The complete variable domain, with remaining parts taken from reference TRBV30 and TRBJ2-1, reads SQTIHQWPATLVQPVGSPLSLECTVEGTSNPNLYWYRQAAGRGLQLLFYSVGIGQISSEVPQNLSASRPQDRQFILSSKKLLLSDSGFYLCAWSCQGHSYNEQFFGPGTRLTVL.

The J gene is TRBJ1-1, the V gene TRBV4-1; TRBD1 aligns across 7 bases. V lost 4 bases to trimming and J lost 10 bases; unmatched junction nucleotides: 9. There are 13 residues in the CDR3. Germline V lookup: CDR1 MGHRA, CDR2 YSYEKL. The CDR3 here is CASSPQGKVGAFF. CDR3 in DNA: TGCGCCAGCAGCCCACAGGGGAAGGTGGGAGCTTTCTTT.

This sequence joins TRBV4-3 and TRBJ1-2; 9 positions agree with TRBD1. CDR1 and CDR2 (germline): LGHNA, YSLEER. The CDR3 is made up of 16 amino acids. The V gene end was trimmed by 0 bases and the J gene end by 5 bases; junction bases not matched to a gene: 7. CDR3 residues: CASSQDRGQGCYGYTF. In nucleotides, the CDR3 is TGCGCCAGCAGCCAAGATAGGGGACAGGGCTGTTATGGCTACACCTTC.

In its sample, this clone was seen once. Within the sample, other DNA sequences also encode this same CDR3. This chain uses TRBV27 with TRBJ2-5, with D tentatively TRBD2 (6 bases). Germline assignment: CDR1 MNHEY and CDR2 SMNVEV (reference sequence). The CDR3 consists of 13 residues. V lost 2 bases, J lost 4 bases, and 8 bases lay in between. Written as DNA, the CDR3 is TGTGCCAGCAGTTTAAGGGGAGGAGAGACCCAGTACTTC. As protein: CASSLRGGETQYF.

The chain links TRBV15 to TRBJ1-1; 9 bases map to TRBD1. V was clipped by 5 bases and J by 8 bases; unmatched bases: 9. The CDR3 contains 14 residues. Per the germline V gene, CDR1 is LNHNV and CDR2 is YYDKDF (reference sequence). The CDR3 DNA reads TGTGCCACCAGCGGCGGACAGGGGATGGGAGAAGCTTTCTTT. As protein: CATSGGQGMGEAFF.

The genes are TRBV5-6 and TRBJ2-3, with 8 bases matching TRBD2. The germline CDR1 and CDR2 sequences are SGHDT and YYEEEE. The CDR3 is made up of 16 amino acids. Germline trimming cut 0 bases from V and 0 bases from J; bases unmatched to any gene: 3. The CDR3 coding sequence is TGTGCCAGCAGCTTGGGACTAGCGTCTAGCACAGATACGCAGTATTTT. It specifies CASSLGLASSTDTQYF.

The chain joins TRBV27 to TRBJ2-1; 8 positions match TRBD2. V shed 3 bases and J 4 bases; nucleotides not matched to a gene: 8. This CDR3 is built from 16 residues. Germline CDR1 MNHEY, CDR2 SMNVEV (reference sequence). DNA of the CDR3: TGTGCCAGCAGTTTCGTTACTAGCGGTTATTACAATGAGCAGTTCTTC. This codes for CASSFVTSGYYNEQFF.

In its sample, this clone was seen a few times. This chain joins TRBV5-1 and TRBJ1-3; D is perhaps TRBD1 (5 bases). Trimming took 1 base from V and 0 from J, leaving 8 bases between them. This CDR3 has 15 amino acids. Looked up from germline, CDR1 is SGHRS and CDR2 is YFSETQ. CDR3 DNA: TGCGCCAGCAGCTTGAAAGGGGACTCTGGAAACACCATATATTTT. It yields the protein CASSLKGDSGNTIYF. Drawing the rest from reference TRBV5-1 and TRBJ1-3, the complete variable domain is KAGVTQTPRYLIKTRGQQVTLSCSPISGHRSVSWYQQTPGQGLQFLFEYFSETQRNKGNFPGRFSGRQFSNSRSEMNVSTLELGDSALYLCASSLKGDSGNTIYFGEGSWLTVV.

The V call is TRBV4-3, the J call TRBJ2-7, with D tentatively TRBD2 (6 bases). The length of the CDR3 is 17 residues. Looked up from germline, CDR1 is LGHNA and CDR2 is YSLEER. V shed 1 base and J shed 3 bases, with 19 bases lying between them. CDR3 nucleotide sequence: TGCGCCAGCAGCCAAGCCCCCGGGGTTGAGGGAGGCTACGAGCAGTACTTC. This gives the protein CASSQAPGVEGGYEQYF.

This chain connects TRBV12-5 to TRBJ2-5, with TRBD2 as a possible D gene (7 bases). Germline-derived CDR1 and CDR2 are LGHNT and FRNRAP. The CDR3 has 12 residues. Between the trimmed V and J ends, which lost 7 bases and 4 bases, there was a span of 10 bases. The CDR3 bases are TGTGCTAGTGCAGGGGAGGGAGAGACCCAGTACTTC. Protein sequence: CASAGEGETQYF.

Written as DNA, the CDR3 is TGTGCCAGTACCCAGACTAGCTACTACGAGCAGTACTTC. It codes for CASTQTSYYEQYF. The chain is built from TRBV6-1 and TRBJ2-7; 7 bases fit TRBD2. J gave up 3 bases and V 9 bases, and 8 bases lay outside the gene matches. CDR3 size: 13 residues. Germline lookup yields CDR1 MNHNS and CDR2 SASEGT.